This T cell receptor beta chain was sequenced in a study of CD8 T cells in Susac syndrome. Trimming left V 7 bases short and J 4 bases short, with 18 bases between. CDR1 is MNHEY, CDR2 SMNVEV, per germline (reference sequence). The length of the CDR3 is 15 residues. Reverse transcription used about 0.45 to 1 ug RNA and random hexamers. With immunoSEQ multiplex PCR, TCR beta CDR3 was amplified across 54 Vbeta and 13 Jbeta. A single record per CDR3 protein comes from TCRdb applying MiXCR to the immunoSEQ multiplex PCR reads. The table has some 150,000 distinct CDR3 sequences, less than 97% seen once. Sequencing of TCR beta was carried out in blood CD8+ and CD4+ T cells. Included as multiple sclerosis controls were treatment-naive patients who had stable or active relapsing-remitting disease. TEMRA cells were enriched by FACS, while CD8+ and CD4+ T cells were obtained through a negative isolation that was performed magnetically.

The chain couples TRBV27 to TRBJ2-3; tentative D call: TRBD2 (5 bases). The receptor comes from a human donor with multiple sclerosis. The sequenced material came from CD8+ T cells from PBMCs. The CDR3: CASMTMSGPPDTQYF. Here the CDR3 DNA reads TGTGCCAGCATGACTATGTCCGGCCCCCCAGATACGCAGTATTTT.